The 17 T cell receptor beta chains reported below all come from one sample, sequenced in a study of blood T cell repertoires in COVID-19. Sequenced by immunoSEQ multiplex PCR; TCRdb stores in-frame clones only, minus some. The top ten clones hold about a tenth of a sample with about 210,000 clones, 75% to 90% of them seen once. Sequencing was done on a sample of PBMCs or T cells enriched from blood (not recorded which). These receptors all stem from a man aged 40-49 years who had recovered from COVID-19.

This clone occurred a few times. The chain links TRBV5-1 to TRBJ1-4; perhaps TRBD1 as D (6 bases). The germline V gene has CDR1 SGHRS and CDR2 YFSETQ. This CDR3 is built from 14 residues. V lost 2 bases and J lost 8, with 13 bases in between. CDR3 DNA: TGCGCCAGCAGCTTTTGGGGGCTCGAAGAAAAACTGTTTTTT. It is translated as CASSFWGLEEKLFF.

The rearrangement uses TRBV7-9 and TRBJ2-1; 7 bases are shared with TRBD1. CDR1 is SEHNR and CDR2 is FQNEAQ in the germline V gene (reference sequence). J gave up 0 bases and V 5 bases, and 7 bases lay outside the gene matches. The CDR3 is made up of 16 amino acids. The CDR3 coding sequence is TGTGCCAGCAGCGCACGGACAGGCCTCTCCTACAATGAGCAGTTCTTC. Residues: CASSARTGLSYNEQFF.

This clone was seen only a few times. This chain joins TRBV11-2 and TRBJ1-6, with D hard to call. This CDR3 is 14 amino acids long. V was shortened by 0 bases and J by 7 bases, with 7 bases between the two germline ends. Germline lookup yields CDR1 SGHAT and CDR2 FQNNGV. CDR3 sequence reads: CASSLDPGNSPLHF. CDR3 coding DNA: TGTGCCAGCAGCTTAGACCCAGGCAATTCACCCCTCCACTTT.

V usage is TRBV9 and J usage is TRBJ2-7; D unclear. Germline V gives CDR1 SGDLS, CDR2 YYNGEE. The CDR3 contains 10 residues. V lost 4 bases and J lost 6, with 5 bases in between. The CDR3, as DNA: TGTGCCAGCAGCATCGGCGAGCAGTACTTC. Its translation is CASSIGEQYF.

This clone has only a few counts. This sequence joins TRBV19 and TRBJ1-6; 7 bases align to TRBD1. This CDR3 comprises 15 residues. Trimming removed 3 bases from V and 10 bases from J; junction bases left unmatched: 9. CDR1 and CDR2 from the germline V gene are LNHDA and SQIVND (reference sequence). The CDR3 nucleotides are TGTGCCAGTAGTATCGACAGGGCGGTTGGGTCACCCCTCCACTTT. Its protein is CASSIDRAVGSPLHF. The whole variable domain, filled in from reference TRBV19 and TRBJ1-6, reads DGGITQSPKYLFRKEGQNVTLSCEQNLNHDAMYWYRQDPGQGLRLIYYSQIVNDFQKGDIAEGYSVSREKKESFPLTVTSAQKNPTAFYLCASSIDRAVGSPLHFGNGTRLTVT.

The count of this clone is one. The V call is TRBV12-3 or TRBV12-4, the J call TRBJ2-7; 9 bases fit TRBD1. This CDR3 region has 13 residues. J lost 2 bases, V lost 7 bases, and 3 bases had no gene match. DNA for the CDR3: TGTGCCAGCACCGGGACAGGGACCTACGAGCAGTACTTC. Protein product: CASTGTGTYEQYF.

The J gene is TRBJ1-2, the V gene TRBV18; TRBD1 matches 10 bases. V was pared by 6 bases and J by 7 bases, with 11 bases of the junction left unmatched. The CDR3 covers 15 residues. CDR1 is KGHSH, CDR2 LQKENI, per germline. For the CDR3, the DNA is TGTGCCAGCTCGGTCCGAGAGAGGGACAGGGGTGGCTACACCTTC. This gives the protein CASSVRERDRGGYTF.

V is TRBV5-1 and J is TRBJ1-2, with 10 positions matching TRBD1. The germline V gene encodes CDR1 SGHRS and CDR2 YFSETQ. V gave up 0 bases and J gave up 0 bases; unmatched junction bases: 2. The CDR3 is 16 residues long. The CDR3 region has the DNA TGCGCCAGCAGCTTGGGGACAGGGGGACCTAACTATGGCTACACCTTC. It encodes CASSLGTGGPNYGYTF.

The sample holds many counts of this clone. The gene calls are TRBV10-2 and TRBJ2-3; TRBD1 might be the D (5 bases). Per germline, CDR1 WSHSY and CDR2 SAAADI. With 0 bases removed from V and 1 base from J, the gap between germline ends came to 11 bases. The CDR3 consists of 16 residues. The CDR3 sequence: CASSESMGRGTDTQYF. CDR3 DNA sequence: TGCGCCAGCAGTGAGTCGATGGGCAGGGGCACAGATACGCAGTATTTT.

The V call is TRBV6-6, the J call TRBJ2-7; D possibly corresponds to TRBD2 (6 bases). The ends were cut back, 2 bases at V and 1 base at J, with 12 bases in the middle. Germline V gene lookup returns CDR1 MNHNY and CDR2 SVGAGI (reference sequence). The CDR3 extends over 15 amino acids. The CDR3 is CASSYVPGESYEQYF. Written as DNA, the CDR3 is TGTGCCAGCAGTTACGTTCCGGGAGAGTCCTACGAGCAGTACTTC.

The V and J genes are TRBV9 and TRBJ1-1; TRBD1 might be the D (5 bases). Germline values: CDR1 SGDLS, CDR2 YYNGEE. This CDR3 spans 15 amino acids. Trimming cost V 0 bases and J 0 bases, with 9 bases left between them. The chain's CDR3 is CASSVAGPMNTEAFF. CDR3 nucleotides: TGTGCCAGCAGCGTAGCAGGGCCCATGAACACTGAAGCTTTCTTT.

The chain employs TRBV9 and TRBJ2-5, with D tentatively TRBD2 (6 bases). Germline CDR1 SGDLS, CDR2 YYNGEE. CDR3 length: 14 residues. V gave up 0 bases and J gave up 6 bases, with 12 bases separating them. In DNA form, the CDR3 reads TGTGCCAGCAGCGTAGCACTAGCTGGCAAGACCCAGTACTTC. Residues: CASSVALAGKTQYF.

The V call is TRBV6-2 or TRBV6-3, the J call TRBJ1-2; no reliable D call. CDR1 MNHEY and CDR2 SVGEGT come from the germline V gene. The ends were cut back, 0 bases at V and 0 bases at J, with 11 bases in the middle. CDR3 size: 16 residues. CDR3 nucleotides: TGTGCCAGCAGTTACTCGGGCAGCCTATCTAACTATGGCTACACCTTC. Amino acid sequence: CASSYSGSLSNYGYTF.

The rearrangement links TRBV4-1 to TRBJ1-2, with 11 bases identical to TRBD1. This CDR3 has 16 amino acids. The J segment lost 2 bases and the V segment lost 3 bases, leaving 5 bases of the junction unmatched. CDR1 MGHRA and CDR2 YSYEKL come from the germline V gene. The CDR3 loop reads CASSQTGTGGNYGYTF. In DNA form, the CDR3 reads TGCGCCAGCAGCCAGACCGGGACAGGGGGGAACTATGGCTACACCTTC.

The chain has TRBV15 and TRBJ2-1, with a tentative D call TRBD2 (6 bases). CDR3 length: 15 amino acids. The V end lost 5 bases, the J end lost 5 bases, and 16 bases lay between the germline ends. Germline lookup yields CDR1 LNHNV and CDR2 YYDKDF (reference sequence). The CDR3 nucleotides are TGTGCCACCAGCCGATCAAGCGGGTCTCACAATGAGCAGTTCTTC. Translation gives CATSRSSGSHNEQFF.

The table lists this clone with a count of one. Distinct nucleotide sequences in the sample also encode this CDR3. The chain combines TRBV11-3 with TRBJ2-5, with D perhaps TRBD2 (5 bases). V lost 1 base to trimming and J lost 2 bases, with 5 bases between them. This CDR3 is 13 amino acids long. The germline V gene encodes CDR1 SGHNT and CDR2 YENEEA. The CDR3 DNA sequence: TGTGCCAGCAGCTTAGGAGGGCAAGAGACCCAGTACTTC. Encoded protein: CASSLGGQETQYF.

The V call is TRBV9, the J call TRBJ1-6; D is perhaps TRBD1 (5 bases). Germline-derived CDR1 and CDR2 are SGDLS and YYNGEE. With 0 bases removed from V and 6 bases from J, the gap between germline ends came to 7 bases. The CDR3 has 14 amino acids. The CDR3 bases are TGTGCCAGCAGCGTAGACGGGGGTAATTCACCCCTCCACTTT. It yields the protein CASSVDGGNSPLHF.